One sample yielded the 11 T cell receptor beta chains listed below, sequenced in a study of lymphopenia after photon versus proton radiotherapy. Libraries were prepared by immunoSEQ multiplex PCR; TCRdb keeps only in-frame clonotypes and omits some of them. The data hold about 70,000 clones, with just under 95% observed a single time. The sample consisted of peripheral blood, taken from a patient treated with photon-based radiotherapy. The source is a woman between 35 and 50 years old with cholangiocarcinoma.

The chain is built from TRBV19 and TRBJ1-6, with 8 bases matching TRBD1. This CDR3 region has 16 residues. V dropped 3 bases and J dropped 6; count of bases not matched to a gene: 7. Germline CDR1 reads LNHDA; CDR2 reads SQIVND (reference sequence). The CDR3 protein is CASSMAGQALNSPLHF. The CDR3 DNA reads TGTGCCAGTAGTATGGCGGGACAGGCGCTTAATTCACCCCTCCACTTT.

The CDR3 loop reads CASSLGAPAYEQYF. The CDR3 DNA is TGCGCCAGCAGCTTGGGGGCACCGGCCTACGAGCAGTACTTC. This chain links TRBV5-1 with TRBJ2-7; D call uncertain. The CDR3 is 14 residues long. Germline V gene data show CDR1 as SGHRS and CDR2 as YFSETQ. V lost 0 bases to trimming and J lost 2 bases, with 9 bases between them.

The V gene is TRBV30, the J gene TRBJ2-3; 7 bases match TRBD2. Germline CDR1 GTSNPN, CDR2 SVGIG (reference sequence). V dropped 5 bases and J dropped 11; count of bases not matched to a gene: 22. This CDR3 comprises 16 residues. The CDR3 here is CAWGKGSGPRERGQYF. In nucleotides, the CDR3 is TGTGCCTGGGGGAAGGGATCGGGCCCCCGGGAGCGGGGGCAGTATTTT.

This chain connects TRBV7-9 to TRBJ1-6; TRBD1 is a possible D gene (6 bases). This CDR3 has 16 amino acids. Germline V gene lookup returns CDR1 SEHNR and CDR2 FQNEAQ (reference sequence). Between the trimmed V and J ends, which lost 3 bases and 3 bases, there was a span of 12 bases. Here the CDR3 DNA reads TGTGCCAGCAGCTTGGCAGGGGAACTCTATAATTCACCCCTCCACTTT. Translated: CASSLAGELYNSPLHF.

The chain combines TRBV6-5 with TRBJ2-1; 10 bases fit TRBD2. Trimming at V came to 5 bases and at J to 7 bases, leaving 5 bases not matched to a gene. Germline loops: CDR1 MNHEY, CDR2 SVGAGI. This CDR3 has 14 residues. CDR3 in amino acids: CASSKGLALNEQFF. The CDR3 DNA is TGTGCCAGCAGTAAGGGACTAGCGTTAAATGAGCAGTTCTTC.

The V and J genes are TRBV27 and TRBJ1-2, with no clear D. Deletions cut 4 bases from V and 5 bases from J, with 20 bases between. The CDR3 spans 16 residues. Germline-derived CDR1 and CDR2 are MNHEY and SMNVEV (reference sequence). The CDR3 bases are TGTGCCAGCAGTTCGGACCATCGGACGGCCGCTTATGGCTACACCTTC. Its translation: CASSSDHRTAAYGYTF.

V usage is TRBV27 and J usage is TRBJ2-7, with 7 bases aligning to TRBD1. The V gene's germline CDR1 is MNHEY and CDR2 SMNVEV (reference sequence). This CDR3 region has 15 residues. The trim removed 3 bases at V and 1 base at J, leaving 6 bases unmatched. CDR3 region: CASSFRPGQSYEQYF. Written as DNA, the CDR3 is TGTGCCAGCAGTTTCCGACCGGGACAGTCCTACGAGCAGTACTTC.

The rearrangement uses TRBV29-1 and TRBJ2-7, with 10 bases fitting TRBD1. V was clipped by 6 bases and J by 7 bases; unmatched bases: 15. The CDR3 totals 15 residues. Germline values: CDR1 SQVTM, CDR2 ANQGSEA. In DNA, the CDR3 is TGCAGCGTGGAAAGCGGCCGGACAGGGGGTGGGGAGCAGTACTTC. It yields the protein CSVESGRTGGGEQYF.

The chain links TRBV7-2 to TRBJ1-1; TRBD1 agrees at 8 bases. CDR3 length: 14 residues. V was pared by 5 bases and J by 1 base, with 3 bases of the junction left unmatched. Germline-derived CDR1 and CDR2 are SGHTA and FQGNSA. The CDR3 protein is CASSPGQANTEAFF. Here the CDR3 DNA reads TGTGCCAGCAGCCCGGGACAGGCGAACACTGAAGCTTTCTTT.

The V and J genes are TRBV6-1 and TRBJ1-1, with D uncertain. Germline CDR1 is MNHNS and CDR2 is SASEGT. The CDR3 is 10 amino acids. V lost 5 bases to trimming and J lost 2 bases, with 0 bases between them. CDR3: CASSNTEAFF. The CDR3 DNA reads as TGTGCCAGCAGTAACACTGAAGCTTTCTTT.

The rearrangement links TRBV2 to TRBJ1-4; possible D gene TRBD1, 6 bases. CDR1 SNHLY and CDR2 FYNNEI come from the germline V gene. V was trimmed by 5 bases and J by 4 bases, leaving 11 bases between them. The CDR3 has 14 amino acids. This chain's CDR3 is CASSLQGFNEKLFF. In DNA, the CDR3 is TGTGCCAGCAGTTTACAGGGATTTAATGAAAAACTGTTTTTT.